This T cell receptor beta chain was observed in a study of T cell repertoires in cytomegalovirus infection. Study as a whole: Recently described HLA-C-restricted plus well-studied HLA-B-restricted CMV epitopes were used. Both a matching HLA type and CMV infection were indicated by public TCR beta signatures. Whole-study results and caveats: Accumulated public TCR beta family frequency recognized individuals carrying CMV together with the relevant HLA.

Via MiXCR, TCRdb re-called the reads, giving one row per CDR3 protein. The data hold about 770,000 distinct CDR3 sequences, with around 29% observed a single time. A word on this clonotype: No antigen is known for it.

In germline, CDR1 is LNHDA, CDR2 SQIVND (reference sequence). The CDR3 is 14 amino acids. Trimming left V 5 bases short and J 2 bases short, with 12 bases between. The TCR originated in a human donor in good health (CMV status not recorded). Some clones in this sample may be carry-over from other donors' samples. Sequences were derived from cultured CD8+ T cells from PBMCs, sampled from culture after CMV antigen stimulation. The V call is TRBV19, the J call TRBJ1-1; D is ambiguous. CDR3 sequence: CASSPTLRNTEAFF. DNA of the CDR3: TGTGCCAGTAGTCCGACACTCAGAAACACTGAAGCTTTCTTT.